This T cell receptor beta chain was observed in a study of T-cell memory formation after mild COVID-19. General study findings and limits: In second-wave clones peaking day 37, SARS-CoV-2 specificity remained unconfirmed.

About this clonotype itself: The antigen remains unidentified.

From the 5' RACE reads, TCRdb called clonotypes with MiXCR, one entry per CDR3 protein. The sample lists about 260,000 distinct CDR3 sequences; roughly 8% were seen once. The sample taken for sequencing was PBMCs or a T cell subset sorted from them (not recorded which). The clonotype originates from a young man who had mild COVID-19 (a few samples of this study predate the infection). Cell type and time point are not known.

The CDR3, as DNA: TGTGCCAGCAGCCCCCCCCGGGACAGGGTTTTAAGTGACGAGCAGTACGTC. Amino acid sequence: CASSPPRDRVLSDEQYV. V is TRBV7-2 and J is TRBJ2-7; TRBD1 matches 9 bases. The CDR3 extends over 17 amino acids. Germline CDR1 and CDR2: SGHTA and FQGNSA. Unmatched junction bases numbered 16, after V lost 5 bases and J lost 5 bases.